Following are 22 T cell receptor beta chains from one sample sequenced in a study of regulatory T cells in long-lasting Graves disease. Relying on iRepertoire HTBI primers and Arm-PCR of CDR3 regions, the team built TCR beta libraries. MiXCR, applied by TCRdb to the multiplex PCR reads, yields one record per CDR3 protein. The sample contains roughly 500,000 distinct CDR3 sequences, 13% of which appear only once. Regarding time point: newly diagnosed GD, antithyroid drugs for less than 3 months. Isolated PBMC RNA provided the starting material for the TCR library. The same sample was also studied in work on T cells in Graves' hyperthyroidism and ophthalmopathy.

Source: peripheral blood mononuclear cells (PBMCs), taken at new diagnosis, from a patient treated with antithyroid drugs. The source of these receptors is a man in his thirties or forties with Graves disease.

In its sample, this clonotype was seen many times. The genes are TRBV12-3 or TRBV12-4 and TRBJ2-1; D gene uncertain. This CDR3 has 11 amino acids. Trimming pared 3 bases from V and 9 bases from J, leaving 6 bases between. CDR3 region: CASSLEFEQFF. Written as DNA, the CDR3 is TGTGCCAGCAGTTTGGAGTTTGAGCAGTTCTTC.

This clonotype was seen at least ten times. The chain's CDR3 is CASSFRGSNQPQHF. The DNA for the CDR3 is TGTGCCAGCAGTTTCAGGGGTAGCAATCAGCCCCAGCATTTT. This chain links TRBV5-6 with TRBJ1-5; D is possibly TRBD1 (6 bases). This CDR3 region has 14 residues. Germline V gene lookup returns CDR1 SGHDT and CDR2 YYEEEE. V was cut by 5 bases and J by 0 bases, with 9 bases left in between.

This clonotype was detected ten times or more. The chain carries TRBV29-1 and TRBJ2-7, with a tentative D call TRBD1 (6 bases). The CDR3 has 12 residues. Between the trimmed V and J ends, which lost 7 bases and 1 base, there was a span of 11 bases. Germline assignment: CDR1 SQVTM and CDR2 ANQGSEA. The CDR3 bases are TGCAGCGCTACTCAGGGGTCCTACGAGCAGTACTTC. Its protein product is CSATQGSYEQYF.

This clonotype was recorded many times. V and J are TRBV6-2 or TRBV6-3 and TRBJ2-1; unclear D gene. V lost 5 bases and J 7 bases, leaving 15 bases between the germline ends. The CDR3 is made up of 14 amino acids. CDR1 MNHEY and CDR2 SVGEGT come from the germline V gene. CDR3 amino acids: CASSLPDVRNEQFF. The CDR3 nucleotides read TGTGCCAGCAGTCTCCCCGATGTTCGGAATGAGCAGTTCTTC.

This clonotype was recorded a few times. The rearrangement uses TRBV18 and TRBJ1-2, with D possibly TRBD1 on 6 matching bases. The V end lost 2 bases, the J end lost 4 bases, and 14 bases lay between the germline ends. CDR3 size: 15 residues. CDR1 is KGHSH, CDR2 LQKENI, per germline. The CDR3 bases are TGTGCCAGCTCACCAGGACCAGGGGATGGCTATGGCTACACCTTC. Translated: CASSPGPGDGYGYTF.

In the case of this clonotype: A read error may account for a junction end that differs from germline. This rearrangement joins TRBV20-1 to TRBJ2-7, with TRBD1 identical over 7 bases. This CDR3 spans 14 amino acids. The germline V gene encodes CDR1 DFQATT and CDR2 SNEGSKA (reference sequence). The CDR3 DNA follows: TGCAGTGCTGGAGATGGCAGGACAGGATTTGTGCAGTACTTC. It is translated as CSAGDGRTGFVQYF.

In this sample, this clonotype turned up many times. The genes are TRBV7-9 and TRBJ1-5; 7 bases line up with TRBD1. With 5 bases clipped from V and 4 bases from J, the junction kept 8 bases outside the gene matches. The CDR3 spans 15 residues. Germline CDR1 reads SEHNR; CDR2 reads FQNEAQ (reference sequence). The chain's CDR3 is CASSQGDRTNQPQHF. The CDR3, as DNA: TGTGCCAGCAGCCAGGGGGACAGAACAAATCAGCCCCAGCATTTT.

The rearrangement joins TRBV24-1 to TRBJ2-2, with D hard to call. Germline lookup yields CDR1 KGHDR and CDR2 SFDVKD. Between the trimmed V and J ends, which lost 5 bases and 4 bases, there was a span of 7 bases. This CDR3 is 13 amino acids long. The CDR3, as DNA: TGTGCCACCAGTGGTAGGGCCACCGGGGAGCTGTTTTTT. Translating gives CATSGRATGELFF.

About this clonotype: An end of the junction differs from the germline gene, which may be a read error. The V and J genes are TRBV12-3 or TRBV12-4 and TRBJ2-1, with D uncertain. CDR3 size: 10 residues. CDR3 sequence (DNA): TGTGTCAGCTTCTACAATGAGCAGTTCTTC. It specifies CVSFYNEQFF.

The table lists this clonotype with a few counts. The rearrangement links TRBV18 to TRBJ2-3; D might be TRBD1 or TRBD2, each matching 5 bases. CDR1 and CDR2 from the germline V gene are KGHSH and LQKENI. The CDR3 is 15 residues long. The ends were cut back, 3 bases at V and 3 bases at J, with 13 bases in the middle. CDR3 coding DNA: TGTGCCAGCTCACCTTCCAGGGAGAGGACAGATACGCAGTATTTT. It yields the protein CASSPSRERTDTQYF.

The rearrangement joins TRBV12-3 or TRBV12-4 to TRBJ2-1; TRBD2 might be the D (6 bases). The V and J ends lost 6 bases and 6 bases respectively, with 12 bases between them. This CDR3 is 13 amino acids long. CDR3: CASRTMGGNEQFF. The CDR3 DNA sequence: TGTGCCAGCAGGACTATGGGAGGCAATGAGCAGTTCTTC.

This clonotype showed up many times. The chain couples TRBV12-3 or TRBV12-4 to TRBJ2-7, with D unresolved. The V end was cut by 6 bases, the J end by 3 bases, with 15 bases between. The CDR3 sequence is 14 residues long. The CDR3 is CASRLSAESYEQYF. The CDR3 DNA reads as TGTGCCAGCAGGCTGAGCGCCGAGAGCTACGAGCAGTACTTC.

This clonotype was counted between two and nine times. The J gene is TRBJ2-5, the V gene TRBV20-1; 8 positions match TRBD1. Unmatched junction bases numbered 5, after V lost 1 base and J lost 1 base. This CDR3 spans 15 amino acids. Per the germline V gene, CDR1 is DFQATT and CDR2 is SNEGSKA (reference sequence). Here the CDR3 reads CSARGYGQGQETQYF. CDR3 coding DNA: TGCAGTGCTAGAGGTTACGGACAGGGCCAAGAGACCCAGTACTTC.

V usage is TRBV5-1 and J usage is TRBJ1-4; D gene ambiguous. This CDR3 contains 14 residues. Trimming pared 0 bases from V and 0 bases from J, leaving 3 bases between. Germline V CDR1 and CDR2: SGHRS, YFSETQ. The chain's CDR3 is CASSLDSTNEKLFF. Written as DNA, the CDR3 is TGCGCCAGCAGCTTGGATTCAACTAATGAAAAACTGTTTTTT.

This clonotype was recorded once. The chain couples TRBV5-1 to TRBJ2-7, with 8 nucleotides matching TRBD1. From germline, CDR1 is SGHRS and CDR2 YFSETQ. This CDR3 has 16 residues. V dropped 6 bases and J dropped 4; count of bases not matched to a gene: 15. CDR3 coding DNA: TGCGCCAGCAAGGGGTTACCAGGACAGGGTCTTTACGAGCAGTACTTC. As protein: CASKGLPGQGLYEQYF.

This clonotype was observed at least ten times. The rearrangement links TRBV20-1 to TRBJ1-1; TRBD1 matches at 8 bases. The V and J ends lost 6 bases and 3 bases, in that order; junction bases with no gene match: 15. Germline loops: CDR1 DFQATT, CDR2 SNEGSKA (reference sequence). The CDR3 contains 16 residues. The CDR3 loop reads CSAQIRGRGIDTEAFF. CDR3 bases: TGCAGTGCCCAGATCAGGGGGCGCGGGATCGACACTGAAGCTTTCTTT.

The chain links TRBV19 to TRBJ2-7; TRBD2 matches 13 bases. Germline CDR1 LNHDA, CDR2 SQIVND (reference sequence). The V and J ends lost 2 bases and 0 bases, in that order; junction bases with no gene match: 4. The CDR3 sequence is 17 residues long. This CDR3 reads CASSIRTSGSHSYEQYF. Here the CDR3 DNA reads TGTGCCAGTAGTATAAGGACTAGCGGGAGTCACTCCTACGAGCAGTACTTC. Variable domain in full (rest from reference TRBV19 and TRBJ2-7): DGGITQSPKYLFRKEGQNVTLSCEQNLNHDAMYWYRQDPGQGLRLIYYSQIVNDFQKGDIAEGYSVSREKKESFPLTVTSAQKNPTAFYLCASSIRTSGSHSYEQYFGPGTRLTVT.

This clonotype was counted ten times or more. This sequence joins TRBV20-1 and TRBJ2-1, with TRBD2 matching 10 bases. This CDR3 is built from 19 residues. The germline V gene has CDR1 DFQATT and CDR2 SNEGSKA (reference sequence). Trimming at V came to 0 bases and at J to 2 bases, leaving 13 bases not matched to a gene. The CDR3 reads CSARDWLAGEQGAYNEQFF. The CDR3 nucleotides read TGCAGTGCTAGAGATTGGCTAGCGGGAGAGCAAGGTGCCTACAATGAGCAGTTCTTC.

This clonotype turned up a few times. A read error may be the cause here, since a much bigger clone is one base away. The gene calls are TRBV2 and TRBJ2-1; TRBD2 is a possible D gene (6 bases). With the DNA end fitting TRBJ2-5 better, the J assignment may be wrong. CDR3 length equals 16 residues. Germline V gene lookup returns CDR1 SNHLY and CDR2 FYNNEI. CDR3 nucleotides: TGTGCCAGCAGTGAGGGATGGAGGGTACCACAAGAGACCCAGTACTTC. It translates to CASSEGWRVPQETQYF.

The rearrangement joins TRBV4-1 to TRBJ1-6; D is ambiguous. CDR1 is MGHRA and CDR2 is YSYEKL in the germline V gene. V lost 1 base to trimming and J lost 0 bases, with 16 bases between them. The CDR3 has 19 amino acids. In nucleotides, the CDR3 is TGCGCCAGCAGCCAAGGCACAGTTACCGAAGGCTCCTATAATTCACCCCTCCACTTT. Its translation is CASSQGTVTEGSYNSPLHF.

This clonotype was detected ten times or more. The CDR3 is CASSYSTQRADGGNEQFF. The CDR3 region has the DNA TGTGCCAGCAGTTACTCGACCCAGCGGGCCGATGGGGGCAATGAGCAGTTCTTC. The chain carries TRBV6-2 or TRBV6-3 and TRBJ2-1, with a possible D match to TRBD2 (6 bases). The CDR3 runs to 18 residues. Per germline, CDR1 MNHEY and CDR2 SVGEGT. V was shortened by 0 bases and J by 6 bases, with 21 bases between the two germline ends.

J is TRBJ1-2 and V is TRBV6-9; D not resolved. V gave up 3 bases and J gave up 2 bases, with 16 bases separating them. Germline V CDR1 and CDR2: MNHGY, SVAAGI. The CDR3 spans 16 residues. The CDR3 DNA sequence: TGTGCCAGCAGTTACTCCCGGAAGGGAGAAAACTATGGCTACACCTTC. Translation: CASSYSRKGENYGYTF.